The 7 T cell receptor beta chains below all came from one sample that was sequenced in a study of T cell responses to AZD1222 COVID-19 vaccine. Profiled with immunoSEQ multiplex PCR; TCRdb holds only in-frame clones, not every one. Altogether some 200,000 clones are present, 85% to 95% being singletons, with the ten largest covering around 9.3%. The sequenced sample was peripheral blood, obtained on day 0 of AZD1222 vaccination. Every receptor here comes from an adult in good health.

Relative to its sample, this clone is hyperexpanded. The V gene is TRBV24-1, the J gene TRBJ2-2; perhaps TRBD2 as D (5 bases). Trimming took off 10 bases at V and 3 bases at J, with 14 bases between the two ends. The CDR3 has 14 amino acids. CDR1 KGHDR and CDR2 SFDVKD come from the germline V gene. CDR3 amino acids: CATSPGLDTGELFF. CDR3 nucleotides: TGTGCCACTAGTCCTGGACTCGACACCGGGGAGCTGTTTTTT.

CDR3 in amino acids: CASSHSARIYEQYF. CDR3 nucleotides: TGTGCCAGCAGTCACTCGGCGAGGATCTACGAGCAGTACTTC. J is TRBJ2-7 and V is TRBV27; D gene unclear. Trimming removed 5 bases at V and 3 bases at J, with 14 bases between. CDR3 size: 14 residues. From germline, CDR1 is MNHEY and CDR2 SMNVEV (reference sequence).

J is TRBJ2-3 and V is TRBV9; a possible D gene is TRBD1 (6 bases). CDR3 length: 15 amino acids. Germline V gives CDR1 SGDLS, CDR2 YYNGEE. Trimming cost V 0 bases and J 0 bases, with 8 bases left between them. The CDR3 region has the DNA TGTGCCAGCAGCGTAGCGGGACATAGCACAGATACGCAGTATTTT. The encoded protein is CASSVAGHSTDTQYF.

CDR3 DNA sequence: TGTGCCAGCAGCTTGGGCGTGGAAGTTGGGTTCCAGTATTTT. It encodes CASSLGVEVGFQYF. V usage is TRBV5-4 and J usage is TRBJ2-3, with D hard to call. The V and J ends lost 0 bases and 12 bases respectively, with 17 bases between them. The CDR3 covers 14 residues. Germline-derived CDR1 and CDR2 are SGHNT and YYREEE (reference sequence).

V is TRBV12-5 and J is TRBJ2-2, with D possibly TRBD2 on 5 matching bases. V lost 3 bases and J lost 1, with 9 bases in between. Germline values: CDR1 LGHNT, CDR2 FRNRAP. The CDR3 length is 15 residues. CDR3 sequence reads: CASGFRTGNTGELFF. CDR3 DNA: TGTGCTAGTGGTTTCCGGACTGGGAACACCGGGGAGCTGTTTTTT.

The rearrangement links TRBV7-2 to TRBJ2-3; TRBD2 aligns across 15 bases. There are 18 residues in the CDR3. V dropped 5 bases and J dropped 1; count of bases not matched to a gene: 7. The germline gives CDR1 SGHTA, CDR2 FQGNSA. CDR3 sequence: CASSRTSGGAWGTDTQYF. The CDR3 coding sequence is TGTGCCAGCAGCCGGACTAGCGGGGGGGCCTGGGGCACAGATACGCAGTATTTT.

This sequence joins TRBV6-5 and TRBJ1-5; D remains unclear. The V end lost 6 bases, the J end lost 5 bases, and 17 bases lay between the germline ends. The CDR3 is 15 residues long. The germline CDR1 and CDR2 sequences are MNHEY and SVGAGI. CDR3 loop: CASRPDYNGDQPQHF. In DNA, the CDR3 is TGTGCCAGCAGACCCGACTACAACGGGGATCAGCCCCAGCATTTT.